One sample yielded the 25 T cell receptor beta chains listed below, sequenced in a study of blood T cell repertoires in COVID-19. TCRdb's copy holds only in-frame clones and misses some; the assay was immunoSEQ multiplex PCR. The sample lists about 210,000 clones, around 83% occurring once. The sequenced sample was peripheral blood. These TCRs come from a woman aged 50 to 60 with acute or convalescent COVID-19.

This chain links TRBV29-1 with TRBJ2-7, with D possibly TRBD1 on 5 matching bases. V lost 1 base, J lost 2 bases, and 18 bases lay in between. The CDR3 is made up of 16 amino acids. Germline V lookup: CDR1 SQVTM, CDR2 ANQGSEA. CDR3 residues: CSVEGQATGNTYEQYF. CDR3 in DNA: TGCAGCGTTGAAGGCCAAGCAACAGGTAATACCTACGAGCAGTACTTC.

Points on this clone: Within the sample, other DNA sequences also encode this same CDR3. The chain employs TRBV5-1 and TRBJ1-1; weak D call: TRBD1 (5 bases). CDR3 length equals 13 residues. V was pared by 1 base and J by 4 bases, with 8 bases between. In germline, CDR1 is SGHRS, CDR2 YFSETQ. In nucleotides, the CDR3 is TGCGCCAGCAGCTTGTCTAGGGGCACTGAAGCTTTCTTT. Its protein product is CASSLSRGTEAFF.

The chain joins TRBV7-2 to TRBJ2-2; 7 bases fit TRBD2. V was pared by 3 bases and J by 4 bases, with 8 bases of the junction left unmatched. The germline gives CDR1 SGHTA, CDR2 FQGNSA. CDR3 length equals 16 residues. CDR3 DNA sequence: TGTGCCAGCAGCTTCCGGGGAGGGCCCTCCACCGGGGAGCTGTTTTTT. It translates to CASSFRGGPSTGELFF.

V usage is TRBV2 and J usage is TRBJ1-1, with 8 bases lining up with TRBD1. V gave up 7 bases and J gave up 1 base; unmatched junction bases: 17. The CDR3 extends over 18 amino acids. The germline V gene encodes CDR1 SNHLY and CDR2 FYNNEI. The CDR3 region is CASTLDPWTGMGNTEAFF. The CDR3 DNA follows: TGTGCCAGCACCCTAGACCCGTGGACAGGGATGGGGAACACTGAAGCTTTCTTT. Filled out from reference TRBV2 and TRBJ1-1, the complete variable domain reads EPEVTQTPSHQVTQMGQEVILRCVPISNHLYFYWYRQILGQKVEFLVSFYNNEISEKSEIFDDQFSVERPDGSNFTLKIRSTKLEDSAMYFCASTLDPWTGMGNTEAFFGQGTRLTVV.

The chain couples TRBV7-9 to TRBJ2-7; 11 nucleotides align to TRBD2. Germline V gives CDR1 SEHNR, CDR2 FQNEAQ (reference sequence). The CDR3 sequence is 15 residues long. Unmatched junction bases numbered 7, after V lost 6 bases and J lost 3 bases. CDR3 in DNA: TGTGCCAGCAGACCCTTGACTAGCGGGGACTACGAGCAGTACTTC. Protein sequence: CASRPLTSGDYEQYF.

This clone was seen once. The chain links TRBV12-3 or TRBV12-4 to TRBJ2-5; D remains unclear. The CDR3 is 13 amino acids. Trimming removed 2 bases at V and 9 bases at J, with 13 bases between. The CDR3: CASSLNPLMAQYF. DNA of the CDR3: TGTGCCAGCAGTTTAAACCCCCTAATGGCCCAGTACTTC.

The genes are TRBV11-2 and TRBJ1-3; the match to TRBD1 covers 7 bases. This CDR3 comprises 17 residues. The germline V gene has CDR1 SGHAT and CDR2 FQNNGV. Trimming at V came to 3 bases and at J to 0 bases, leaving 8 bases not matched to a gene. The CDR3 sequence is CASSFVTGASSGNTIYF. Here the CDR3 DNA reads TGTGCCAGCAGCTTCGTAACAGGGGCCAGCTCTGGAAACACCATATATTTT.

The rearrangement uses TRBV6-6 and TRBJ2-7; D unclear. Germline V gene lookup returns CDR1 MNHNY and CDR2 SVGAGI (reference sequence). V lost 6 bases and J 4 bases, leaving 10 bases between the germline ends. This CDR3 spans 12 amino acids. The CDR3 DNA sequence: TGTGCCAGCAGCCCTTCCTCGTACGAGCAGTACTTC. Protein: CASSPSSYEQYF.

Written as DNA, the CDR3 is TGTGCCAGCAGCCTCCTCTATAGCGGGATCTACGAGCAGTACTTC. It translates to CASSLLYSGIYEQYF. The V gene is TRBV6-2 or TRBV6-3, the J gene TRBJ2-7; TRBD2 matches 8 bases. CDR1 is MNHEY and CDR2 is SVGEGT in the germline V gene. Unmatched junction bases numbered 10, after V lost 6 bases and J lost 3 bases. CDR3 length equals 15 residues.

This sequence joins TRBV14 and TRBJ2-4, with 8 bases fitting TRBD1. The J segment lost 8 bases and the V segment lost 4 bases, leaving 4 bases of the junction unmatched. CDR1 is SGHDN and CDR2 is FVKESK in the germline V gene. There are 13 residues in the CDR3. The CDR3 nucleotides are TGTGCCAGCAGCCGAAAACAGGGGGACATTCAGTACTTC. The encoded protein is CASSRKQGDIQYF.

The genes are TRBV2 and TRBJ1-2; TRBD1 aligns across 9 bases. CDR3 length equals 14 residues. Germline V gives CDR1 SNHLY, CDR2 FYNNEI. Unmatched junction bases numbered 2, after V lost 4 bases and J lost 2 bases. CDR3 amino acids: CASSGGQGNYGYTF. The CDR3 DNA is TGTGCCAGCAGTGGGGGACAGGGAAACTATGGCTACACCTTC.

V gene TRBV5-1 combines with J gene TRBJ1-5; D is unresolved. The V and J ends lost 4 bases and 2 bases respectively, with 7 bases between them. This CDR3 contains 13 residues. The V gene's germline CDR1 is SGHRS and CDR2 YFSETQ. The chain's CDR3 is CASSLQGNQPQHF. CDR3 DNA sequence: TGCGCCAGCAGCCTGCAGGGCAATCAGCCCCAGCATTTT.

This chain connects TRBV24-1 to TRBJ2-3; D perhaps matches TRBD2 (5 bases). Germline V gene data show CDR1 as KGHDR and CDR2 as SFDVKD. The ends were cut back, 1 base at V and 2 bases at J, with 12 bases in the middle. This CDR3 is built from 16 residues. The CDR3 region has the DNA TGTGCCACCAGTGATTTTGGAGCGGATAACACAGATACGCAGTATTTT. It yields the protein CATSDFGADNTDTQYF.

The table lists this clone with a count of one. The V and J genes are TRBV11-1 and TRBJ1-2, with D possibly TRBD1 on 5 matching bases. CDR1 SGHAT and CDR2 FQDESV come from the germline V gene (reference sequence). The V gene lost 9 bases and the J gene lost 3 bases, with 14 bases spanning the gap. The CDR3 has 13 amino acids. CDR3 amino acids: CARLGGDHYGYTF. For the CDR3, the DNA is TGTGCCAGACTTGGGGGGGATCACTATGGCTACACCTTC.

This rearrangement joins TRBV19 to TRBJ1-1; the match to TRBD1 covers 10 bases. The CDR3 consists of 13 residues. Germline V gives CDR1 LNHDA, CDR2 SQIVND (reference sequence). Trimming at V came to 7 bases and at J to 3 bases, leaving 2 bases not matched to a gene. CDR3 DNA sequence: TGTGCCAGTATAGGACAGGGGGACACTGAAGCTTTCTTT. Protein: CASIGQGDTEAFF.

The chain recombines TRBV30 with TRBJ1-5; possible D gene TRBD1, 5 bases. CDR3 length: 13 amino acids. CDR1 is GTSNPN and CDR2 is SVGIG in the germline V gene (reference sequence). The V end was cut by 0 bases, the J end by 7 bases, with 10 bases between. Here the CDR3 DNA reads TGTGCCTGGAGTGTACGGGGGACGCAGCCCCAGCATTTT. This gives the protein CAWSVRGTQPQHF.

On this clone itself: Within the sample, other DNA sequences also encode this same CDR3. The chain recombines TRBV29-1 with TRBJ1-1, with a weak D call TRBD1 (6 bases). Trimming stripped 4 bases from V and 2 bases from J, with 8 bases between. The CDR3 covers 12 residues. In germline, CDR1 is SQVTM, CDR2 ANQGSEA. CDR3 residues: CSVGTANTEAFF. The CDR3 DNA reads as TGCAGCGTTGGGACAGCAAACACTGAAGCTTTCTTT. The complete variable domain, with remaining parts taken from reference TRBV29-1 and TRBJ1-1, reads SAVISQKPSRDICQRGTSLTIQCQVDSQVTMMFWYRQQPGQSLTLIATANQGSEATYESGFVIDKFPISRPNLTFSTLTVSNMSPEDSSIYLCSVGTANTEAFFGQGTRLTVV.

This chain uses TRBV20-1 with TRBJ2-5; 10 bases match TRBD2. The V segment lost 3 bases and the J segment 5 bases; nucleotides outside the gene matches: 6. The germline V gene has CDR1 DFQATT and CDR2 SNEGSKA (reference sequence). The CDR3 contains 14 residues. The CDR3 region has the DNA TGCAGTGCTAGTGGTCTAGCGGGAGTCGAGACCCAGTACTTC. This gives the protein CSASGLAGVETQYF.

The chain employs TRBV6-5 and TRBJ1-1, with unresolved D. Germline CDR1 reads MNHEY; CDR2 reads SVGAGI. CDR3 size: 15 residues. V lost 4 bases and J lost 1, with 13 bases in between. Here the CDR3 reads CASSSRTIQNTEAFF. The CDR3 DNA reads as TGTGCCAGCAGTTCCCGTACCATACAGAACACTGAAGCTTTCTTT.

The CDR3 loop is CASSFRPTGGGTQGTGELFF. CDR3 sequence (DNA): TGTGCCAGCAGTTTCCGTCCCACGGGGGGAGGGACCCAGGGCACCGGGGAGCTGTTTTTT. The J gene is TRBJ2-2, the V gene TRBV27; 7 bases agree with TRBD2. The junction had 20 bases not matched to a gene; V was cut back by 3 bases and J by 4 bases. The CDR3 consists of 20 residues. Per germline, CDR1 MNHEY and CDR2 SMNVEV (reference sequence).

This chain uses TRBV24-1 with TRBJ2-1; D is undetermined. Germline lookup yields CDR1 KGHDR and CDR2 SFDVKD. Trimming cost V 2 bases and J 7 bases, with 5 bases left between them. The CDR3 runs 12 residues. The DNA of the CDR3 is TGTGCCACCAGTGATTCTACTAATGAGCAGTTCTTC. This gives the protein CATSDSTNEQFF.

The gene calls are TRBV2 and TRBJ2-7, with 7 bases identical to TRBD2. After removal of 7 bases from V and 3 bases from J, the junction contained 9 bases not matched to a gene. Germline values: CDR1 SNHLY, CDR2 FYNNEI. The CDR3 covers 14 residues. CDR3 sequence (DNA): TGTGCCAGCAATCATGGGCGGGAGCTCTACGAGCAGTACTTC. It encodes CASNHGRELYEQYF.

This chain joins TRBV2 and TRBJ2-1, with D perhaps TRBD2 (5 bases). CDR3 length: 16 amino acids. Deletions cut 6 bases from V and 9 bases from J, with 24 bases between. Germline CDR1 is SNHLY and CDR2 is FYNNEI. The CDR3 bases are TGTGCCAGCAGCTTTTCGGAGCGGCTTCAACAAGGTGAGCAGTTCTTC. It codes for CASSFSERLQQGEQFF.

A single count supports this clone. The same CDR3 can be traced to other DNA sequences in this sample. The J gene is TRBJ2-7, the V gene TRBV3-1 (or the pseudogene TRBV3-2), with TRBD2 identical over 9 bases. The length of the CDR3 is 15 residues. CDR1 and CDR2 from the germline V gene are LGHDT and YNNKEL (reference sequence). The V segment lost 1 base and the J segment 3 bases; nucleotides outside the gene matches: 4. CDR3 DNA: TGTGCCAGCAGCCAAGTAGCGGGAGATTTCTACGAGCAGTACTTC. Protein sequence: CASSQVAGDFYEQYF.

The chain is built from TRBV10-3 and TRBJ1-2; 8 bases are shared with TRBD1. J lost 4 bases, V lost 0 bases, and 4 bases had no gene match. Per germline, CDR1 ENHRY and CDR2 SYGVKD. CDR3 length: 15 amino acids. The CDR3 sequence is CAISESGQGTYGYTF. Here the CDR3 DNA reads TGTGCCATCAGTGAGTCTGGACAGGGCACCTATGGCTACACCTTC.